This T cell receptor (beta chain) is drawn from a study of blood T cell repertoires in COVID-19 (TCRdb year 2020). General notes on the study: The collaborator samples originated in the United States, Italy and Spain and spanned the acute and convalescent phases of COVID-19. The prospective study material was composed of cDNA or gDNA derived from T cells, B-cell-depleted T cells, or PBMCs. Deeply sampled blood TCRbeta repertoires from subjects exposed to, actively infected with, or recovered from COVID-19 were included in the dataset. The repertoires were released in a freely available public database intended as a resource for research on the immune response to SARS-CoV-2. The samples were drawn from two sources: the first 160 participants of the ongoing ImmuneRACE study, and 1,000 to 1,500 subjects contributed by 6 global collaborators. Sample metadata almost always included a de-identified subject ID, COVID-19 status, age in years and sex. HLA class I and class II types, where available, came from metadata supplied by the sample provider rather than from assay-based typing.

Including the terminal cysteine and phenylalanine, the CDR3 comprises 13 residues. Solely the CDR3 DNA is kept, with 39 bases framed from the first base. V drops 7 bases and J drops 0 bases, leaving 10 bases in between. What the authors observed across the whole study: Clinical and demographic metadata were provided uncurated, with the amount varying by source and participant.

TCRbeta CDR3 regions were amplified from genomic DNA using the immunoSEQ Assay, a bias-controlled multiplex PCR. The original pipeline was this. The number of nucleated cells in each sample was estimated by amplification of reference gene primers within the assay. Sequence reads were collapsed and filtered to measure the absolute abundance of every unique TCRbeta CDR3 rearrangement. Productive Simpson clonality was computed per sample as the square root of Simpson's diversity index over productive rearrangements. The immuneACCESS repertoire file appears here via TCRdb, limited to in-frame rearrangements. These files lack a portion of the clones; in checked studies, under half of the deficit traces to unresolved V genes, and the cause of the others is not known. V and J calls and clone size are given by that table; D and trimming were obtained from the DNA. The sample table shows about 230,000 clones, and around 83% are seen once. In total, the top ten clones hold 7.4% of the sample.

On this clone: Its recognized antigen is unknown. Base quality data are lacking; no much larger clone is found one base away.

Collaborating institutions collected whole blood in K2EDTA tubes following their own protocols. For TCRbeta analysis, collaborators shipped samples in one of three forms: frozen whole blood, isolated PBMCs, or DNA extracted from either of those sample types. Sequencing used peripheral blood. The TCR comes from a woman in her 50s with acute or convalescent COVID-19. In this chain, TRBV12-3 or TRBV12-4 is recombined with TRBJ2-7; D gene: possibly TRBD1, on 6 matching bases. The DNA sequence is TGTGCCAGCACCCGGGACATCTCCTACGAGCAGTACTTC. Its coded protein is CASTRDISYEQYF.